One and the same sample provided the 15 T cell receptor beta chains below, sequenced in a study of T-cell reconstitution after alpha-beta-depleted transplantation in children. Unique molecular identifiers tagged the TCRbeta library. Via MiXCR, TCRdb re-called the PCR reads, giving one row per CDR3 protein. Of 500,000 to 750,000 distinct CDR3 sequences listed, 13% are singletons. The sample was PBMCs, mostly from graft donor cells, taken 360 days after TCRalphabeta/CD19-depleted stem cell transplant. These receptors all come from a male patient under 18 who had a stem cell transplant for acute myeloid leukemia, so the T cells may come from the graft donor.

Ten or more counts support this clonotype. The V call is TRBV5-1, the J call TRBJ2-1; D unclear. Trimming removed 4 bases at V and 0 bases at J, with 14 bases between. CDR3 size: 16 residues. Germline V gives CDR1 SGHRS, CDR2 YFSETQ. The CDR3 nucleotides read TGCGCCAGCAGCCCGTGGACGGAGAGCTCCTACAATGAGCAGTTCTTC. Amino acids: CASSPWTESSYNEQFF. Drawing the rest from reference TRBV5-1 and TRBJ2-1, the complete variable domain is KAGVTQTPRYLIKTRGQQVTLSCSPISGHRSVSWYQQTPGQGLQFLFEYFSETQRNKGNFPGRFSGRQFSNSRSEMNVSTLELGDSALYLCASSPWTESSYNEQFFGPGTRLTVL.

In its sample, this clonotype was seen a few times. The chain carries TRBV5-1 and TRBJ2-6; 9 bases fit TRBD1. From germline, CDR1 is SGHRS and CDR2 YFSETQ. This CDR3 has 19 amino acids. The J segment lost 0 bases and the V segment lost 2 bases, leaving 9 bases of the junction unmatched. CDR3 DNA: TGCGCCAGCAGCTTAATACAGGGGGCACTTGACTCTGGGGCCAACGTCCTGACTTTC. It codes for CASSLIQGALDSGANVLTF.

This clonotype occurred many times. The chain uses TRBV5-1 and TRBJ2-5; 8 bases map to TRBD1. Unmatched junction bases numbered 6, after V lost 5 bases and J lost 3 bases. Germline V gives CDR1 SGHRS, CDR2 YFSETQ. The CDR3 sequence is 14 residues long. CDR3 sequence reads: CASSDPTGEETQYF. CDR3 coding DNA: TGCGCCAGCAGTGACCCGACAGGGGAAGAGACCCAGTACTTC.

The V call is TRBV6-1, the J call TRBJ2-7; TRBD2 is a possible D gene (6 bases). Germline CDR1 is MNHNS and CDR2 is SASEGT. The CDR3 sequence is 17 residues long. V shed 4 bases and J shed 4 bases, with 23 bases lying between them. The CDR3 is CASSALLWGGMDYEQYF. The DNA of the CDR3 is TGTGCCAGCAGTGCCCTCCTTTGGGGAGGAATGGATTACGAGCAGTACTTC.

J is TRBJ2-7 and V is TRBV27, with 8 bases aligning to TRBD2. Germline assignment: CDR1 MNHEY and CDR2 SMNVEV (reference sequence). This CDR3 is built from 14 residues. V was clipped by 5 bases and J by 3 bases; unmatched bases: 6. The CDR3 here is CASSNRGGFYEQYF. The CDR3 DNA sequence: TGTGCCAGCAGTAACCGGGGGGGATTCTACGAGCAGTACTTC.

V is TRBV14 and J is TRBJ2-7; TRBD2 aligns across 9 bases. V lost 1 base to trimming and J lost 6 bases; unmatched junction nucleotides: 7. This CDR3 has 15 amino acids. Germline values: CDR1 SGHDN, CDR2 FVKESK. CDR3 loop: CASSQVSGRLSEQYF. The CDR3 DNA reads TGTGCCAGCAGCCAAGTTAGCGGGAGACTTTCCGAGCAGTACTTC.

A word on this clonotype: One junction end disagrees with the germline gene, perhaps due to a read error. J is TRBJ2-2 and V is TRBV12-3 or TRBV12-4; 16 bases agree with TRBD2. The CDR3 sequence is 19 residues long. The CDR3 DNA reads TGTGCCATCAGTTTCGGGTTGGGACTAGCGGGAGGGCCTGGCGGGGAGCTGTTTTTT. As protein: CAISFGLGLAGGPGGELFF.

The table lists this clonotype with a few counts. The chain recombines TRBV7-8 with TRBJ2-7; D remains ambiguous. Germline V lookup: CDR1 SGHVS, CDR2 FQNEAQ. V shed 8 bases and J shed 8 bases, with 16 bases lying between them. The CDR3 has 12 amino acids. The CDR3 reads CASDIPENQQYF. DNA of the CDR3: TGTGCCAGCGACATCCCTGAGAACCAGCAGTACTTC.

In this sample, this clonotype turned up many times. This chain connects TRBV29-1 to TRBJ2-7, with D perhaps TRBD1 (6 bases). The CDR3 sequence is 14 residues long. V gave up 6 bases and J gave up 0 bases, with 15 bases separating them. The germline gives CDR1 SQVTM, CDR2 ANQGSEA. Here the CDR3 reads CSVIQTGSSYEQYF. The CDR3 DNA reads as TGCAGCGTCATACAAACAGGGTCCTCCTACGAGCAGTACTTC.

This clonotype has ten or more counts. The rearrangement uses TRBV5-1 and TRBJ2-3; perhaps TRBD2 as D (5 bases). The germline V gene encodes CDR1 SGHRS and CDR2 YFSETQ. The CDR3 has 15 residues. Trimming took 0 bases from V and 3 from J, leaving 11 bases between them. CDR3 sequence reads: CASSLGGPWTDTQYF. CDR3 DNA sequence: TGCGCCAGCAGCTTGGGAGGGCCTTGGACAGATACGCAGTATTTT.

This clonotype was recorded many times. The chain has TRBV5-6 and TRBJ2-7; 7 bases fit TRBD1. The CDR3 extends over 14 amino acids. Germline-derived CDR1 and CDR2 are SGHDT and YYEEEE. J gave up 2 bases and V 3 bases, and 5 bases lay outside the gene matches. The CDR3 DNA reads TGTGCCAGCAGCTCGGACAGGCCTACCTACGAGCAGTACTTC. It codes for CASSSDRPTYEQYF.

CDR3 sequence: CASSPNGFGYEQYF. In DNA, the CDR3 is TGCGCCAGCAGCCCTAACGGGTTCGGCTACGAGCAGTACTTC. The chain is built from TRBV4-3 and TRBJ2-7, with D hard to call. The ends were cut back, 4 bases at V and 3 bases at J, with 13 bases in the middle. The germline CDR1 and CDR2 sequences are LGHNA and YSLEER. CDR3 length: 14 amino acids.

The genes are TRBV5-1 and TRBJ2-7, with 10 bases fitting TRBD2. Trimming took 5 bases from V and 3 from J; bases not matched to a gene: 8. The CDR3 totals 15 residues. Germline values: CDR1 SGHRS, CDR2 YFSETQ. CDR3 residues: CASRPLASGSYEQYF. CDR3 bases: TGCGCCAGCAGACCCTTGGCTAGCGGGAGCTACGAGCAGTACTTC.

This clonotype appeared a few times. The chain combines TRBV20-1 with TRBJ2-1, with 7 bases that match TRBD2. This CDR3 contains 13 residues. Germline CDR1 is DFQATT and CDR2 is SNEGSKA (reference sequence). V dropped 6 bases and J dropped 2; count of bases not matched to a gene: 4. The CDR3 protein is CSARTRAYNEQFF. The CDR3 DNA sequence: TGCAGTGCCAGGACTAGAGCCTACAATGAGCAGTTCTTC.

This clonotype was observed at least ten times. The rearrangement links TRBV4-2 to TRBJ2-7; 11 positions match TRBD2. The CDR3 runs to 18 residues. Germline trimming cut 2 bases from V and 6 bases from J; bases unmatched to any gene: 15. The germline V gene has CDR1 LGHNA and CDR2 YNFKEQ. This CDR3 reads CASSQTTGTSGLMGEQYF. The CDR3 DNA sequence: TGTGCCAGCAGCCAAACAACCGGGACTAGCGGTTTAATGGGCGAGCAGTACTTC.